This TCR beta chain was observed in a study of shared clonotypes between healthy human individuals. Terminally differentiated effector memory CD45RA+ cells were left out of the naive CD8 fraction, which was CD45RO-negative and positively selected for CCR7. The healthy adult donors were HIV-negative and reported no recent acute infections or vaccinations. Sequencing used immunoSEQ multiplex PCR; TCRdb keeps in-frame clones, though not all of them. The sample consists of about 2.2 million clones, about 93% of them appearing once. Germline V gene lookup returns CDR1 LGHNA and CDR2 YSLEER. There are 14 residues in the CDR3. Trimming took 3 bases from V and 10 from J, leaving 16 bases between them. Study-level results: In contrast to clonotypes shared by all four donors, non-shared clonotypes had lower generation probabilities. There were few donors, and this limited the genetic and exposure-history diversity represented.

Details on this clone: The antigen remains undetermined.

The chain joins TRBV4-3 to TRBJ2-1; perhaps D is TRBD1 or TRBD2 (5 bases each). The sequence was collected from a man aged 18 to 30 in good health. Some clones in this sample may be carry-over from other donors' samples. Material: naive CD8+ T cells from PBMCs. The CDR3 sequence is CASSHRWGIGEQFF. CDR3 nucleotides: TGCGCCAGCAGCCACCGATGGGGGATCGGCGAGCAGTTCTTC.